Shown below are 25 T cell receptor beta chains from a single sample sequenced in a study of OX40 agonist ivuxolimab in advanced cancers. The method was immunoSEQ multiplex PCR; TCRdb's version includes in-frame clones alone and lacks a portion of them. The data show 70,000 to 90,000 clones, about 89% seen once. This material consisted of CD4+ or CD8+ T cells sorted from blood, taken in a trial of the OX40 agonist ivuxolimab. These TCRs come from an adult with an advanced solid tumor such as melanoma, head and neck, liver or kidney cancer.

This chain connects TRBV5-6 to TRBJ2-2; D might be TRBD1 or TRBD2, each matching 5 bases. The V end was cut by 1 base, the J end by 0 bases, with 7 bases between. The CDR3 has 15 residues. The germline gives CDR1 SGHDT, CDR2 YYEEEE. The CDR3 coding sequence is TGTGCCAGCAGCTTGTGGGGGTCGAACACCGGGGAGCTGTTTTTT. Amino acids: CASSLWGSNTGELFF.

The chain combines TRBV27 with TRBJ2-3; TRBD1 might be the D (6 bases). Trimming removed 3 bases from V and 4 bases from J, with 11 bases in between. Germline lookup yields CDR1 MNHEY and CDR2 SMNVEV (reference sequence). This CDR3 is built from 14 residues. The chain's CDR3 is CASSFAGASDTQYF. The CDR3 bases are TGTGCCAGCAGTTTCGCAGGGGCATCAGATACGCAGTATTTT.

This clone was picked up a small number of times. The CDR3: CSARTVSGETQYF. The CDR3 DNA follows: TGCAGCGCGCGGACAGTGTCCGGGGAGACCCAGTACTTC. This chain links TRBV29-1 with TRBJ2-5; D is perhaps TRBD1 (6 bases). This CDR3 spans 13 amino acids. Germline V gives CDR1 SQVTM, CDR2 ANQGSEA. The V and J ends lost 7 bases and 5 bases respectively, with 17 bases between them. Together with reference TRBV29-1 and TRBJ2-5, the CDR3 gives the full variable domain: SAVISQKPSRDICQRGTSLTIQCQVDSQVTMMFWYRQQPGQSLTLIATANQGSEATYESGFVIDKFPISRPNLTFSTLTVSNMSPEDSSIYLCSARTVSGETQYFGPGTRLLVL.

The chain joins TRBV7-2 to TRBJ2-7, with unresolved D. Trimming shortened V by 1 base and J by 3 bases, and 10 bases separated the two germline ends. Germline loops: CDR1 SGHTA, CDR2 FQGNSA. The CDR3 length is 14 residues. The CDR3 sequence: CASSLVAAGYEQYF. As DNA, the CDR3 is TGTGCCAGCAGCTTAGTGGCAGCCGGCTACGAGCAGTACTTC.

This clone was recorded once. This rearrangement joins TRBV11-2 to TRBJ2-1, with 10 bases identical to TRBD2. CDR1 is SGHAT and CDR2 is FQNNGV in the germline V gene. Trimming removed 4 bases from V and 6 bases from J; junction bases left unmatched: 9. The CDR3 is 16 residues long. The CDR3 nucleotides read TGTGCCAGCAGCTCTACACTAGCGGGGTACTTCAATGAGCAGTTCTTC. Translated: CASSSTLAGYFNEQFF.

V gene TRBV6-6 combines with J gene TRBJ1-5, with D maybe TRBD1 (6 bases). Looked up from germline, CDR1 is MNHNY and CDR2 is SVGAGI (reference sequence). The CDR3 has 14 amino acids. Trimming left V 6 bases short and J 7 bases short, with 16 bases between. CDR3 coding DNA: TGTGCCAGCAGCCACAGGGACCCAGAACAGCCCCAGCATTTT. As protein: CASSHRDPEQPQHF.

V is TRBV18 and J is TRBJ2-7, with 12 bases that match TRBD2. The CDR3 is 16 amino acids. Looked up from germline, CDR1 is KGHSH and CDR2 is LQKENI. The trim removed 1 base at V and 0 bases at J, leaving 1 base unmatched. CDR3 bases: TGTGCCAGCTCACCACGACTAGCGGGGGCCTCCTACGAGCAGTACTTC. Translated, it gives CASSPRLAGASYEQYF.

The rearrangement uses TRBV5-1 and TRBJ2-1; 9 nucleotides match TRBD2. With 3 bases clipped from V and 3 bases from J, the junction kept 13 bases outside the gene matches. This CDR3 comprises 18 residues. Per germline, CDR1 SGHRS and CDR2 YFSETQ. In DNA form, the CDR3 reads TGCGCCAGCAGCTGGCCTAGCGGGGTCCCCACACACTACAATGAGCAGTTCTTC. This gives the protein CASSWPSGVPTHYNEQFF.

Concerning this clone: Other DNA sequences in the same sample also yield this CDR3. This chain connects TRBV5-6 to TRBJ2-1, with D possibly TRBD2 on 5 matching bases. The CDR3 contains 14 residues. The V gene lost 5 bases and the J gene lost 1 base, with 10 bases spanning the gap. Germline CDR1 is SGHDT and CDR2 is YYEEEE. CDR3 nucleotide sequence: TGTGCCAGCAGAAATAGGGAGTCCTACAATGAGCAGTTCTTC. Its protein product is CASRNRESYNEQFF. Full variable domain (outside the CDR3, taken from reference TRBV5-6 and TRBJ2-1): DAGVTQSPTHLIKTRGQQVTLRCSPKSGHDTVSWYQQALGQGPQFIFQYYEEEERQRGNFPDRFSGHQFPNYSSELNVNALLLGDSALYLCASRNRESYNEQFFGPGTRLTVL.

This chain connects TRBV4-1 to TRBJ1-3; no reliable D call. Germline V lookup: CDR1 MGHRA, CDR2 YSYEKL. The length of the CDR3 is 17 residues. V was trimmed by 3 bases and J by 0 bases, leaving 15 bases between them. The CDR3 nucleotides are TGCGCCAGCAGCCATCCGCAACGAGGCTACTCTGGAAACACCATATATTTT. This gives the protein CASSHPQRGYSGNTIYF.

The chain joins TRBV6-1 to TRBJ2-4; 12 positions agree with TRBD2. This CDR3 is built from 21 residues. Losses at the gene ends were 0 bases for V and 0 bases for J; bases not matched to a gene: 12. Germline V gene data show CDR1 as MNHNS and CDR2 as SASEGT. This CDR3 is CASSEAYTGTSGLLAKNIQYF. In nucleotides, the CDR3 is TGTGCCAGCAGTGAAGCCTATACCGGGACTAGCGGGCTACTAGCCAAAAACATTCAGTACTTC.

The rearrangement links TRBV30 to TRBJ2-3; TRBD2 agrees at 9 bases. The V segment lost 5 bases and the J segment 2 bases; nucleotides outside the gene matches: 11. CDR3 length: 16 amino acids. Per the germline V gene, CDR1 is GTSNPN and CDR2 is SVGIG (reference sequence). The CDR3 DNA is TGTGCCTGGGGACTTCTCGCGGGAGGGAACACAGATACGCAGTATTTT. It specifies CAWGLLAGGNTDTQYF.

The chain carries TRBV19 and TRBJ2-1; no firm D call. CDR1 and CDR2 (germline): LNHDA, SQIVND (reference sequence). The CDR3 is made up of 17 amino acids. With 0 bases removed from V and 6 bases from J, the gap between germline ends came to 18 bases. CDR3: CASSIETSRGLSNEQFF. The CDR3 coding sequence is TGTGCCAGTAGTATAGAGACCTCGAGAGGTCTCTCCAATGAGCAGTTCTTC.

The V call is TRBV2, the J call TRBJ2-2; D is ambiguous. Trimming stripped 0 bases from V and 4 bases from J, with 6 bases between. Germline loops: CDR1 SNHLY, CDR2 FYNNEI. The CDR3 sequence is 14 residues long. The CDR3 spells CASSEALGTGELFF. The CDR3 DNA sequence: TGTGCCAGCAGTGAAGCGCTGGGCACCGGGGAGCTGTTTTTT.

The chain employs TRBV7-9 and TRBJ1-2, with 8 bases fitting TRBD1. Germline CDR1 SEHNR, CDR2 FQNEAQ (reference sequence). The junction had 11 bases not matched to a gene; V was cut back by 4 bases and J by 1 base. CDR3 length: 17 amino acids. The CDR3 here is CASSSPDRAIFNYGYTF. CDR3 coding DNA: TGTGCCAGCAGCTCTCCGGACAGGGCTATCTTTAACTATGGCTACACCTTC.

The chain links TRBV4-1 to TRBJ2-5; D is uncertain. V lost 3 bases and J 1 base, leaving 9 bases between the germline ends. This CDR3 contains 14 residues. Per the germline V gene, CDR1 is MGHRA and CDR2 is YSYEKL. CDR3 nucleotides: TGCGCCAGCAGCCACCCGGGTCTCCAAGAGACCCAGTACTTC. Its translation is CASSHPGLQETQYF.

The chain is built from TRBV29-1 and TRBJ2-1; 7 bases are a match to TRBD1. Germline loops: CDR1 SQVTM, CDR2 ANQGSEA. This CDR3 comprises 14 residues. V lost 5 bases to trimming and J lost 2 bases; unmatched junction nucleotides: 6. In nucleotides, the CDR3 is TGCAGCGTTCGCAGACAGGGAACCTACAATGAGCAGTTCTTC. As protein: CSVRRQGTYNEQFF.

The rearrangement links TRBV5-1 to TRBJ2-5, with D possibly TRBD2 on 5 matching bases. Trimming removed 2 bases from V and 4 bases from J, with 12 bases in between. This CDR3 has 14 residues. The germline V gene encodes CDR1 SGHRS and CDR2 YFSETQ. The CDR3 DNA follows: TGCGCCAGCAGCTTTACGGGGAAGGGAGAGACCCAGTACTTC. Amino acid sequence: CASSFTGKGETQYF.

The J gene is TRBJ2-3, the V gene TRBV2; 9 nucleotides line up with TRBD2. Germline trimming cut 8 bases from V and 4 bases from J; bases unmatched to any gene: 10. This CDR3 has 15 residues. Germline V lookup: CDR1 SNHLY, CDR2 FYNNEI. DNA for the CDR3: TGTGCCAGCCCGGAGGGTAGCGGGAGCCCAGATACGCAGTATTTT. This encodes CASPEGSGSPDTQYF.

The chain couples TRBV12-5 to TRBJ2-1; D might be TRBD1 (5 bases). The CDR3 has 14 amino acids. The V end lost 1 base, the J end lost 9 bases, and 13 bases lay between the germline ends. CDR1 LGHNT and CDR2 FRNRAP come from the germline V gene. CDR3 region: CASGLGQQEGEQFF. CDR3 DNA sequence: TGTGCTAGTGGTTTGGGCCAACAGGAAGGTGAGCAGTTCTTC.

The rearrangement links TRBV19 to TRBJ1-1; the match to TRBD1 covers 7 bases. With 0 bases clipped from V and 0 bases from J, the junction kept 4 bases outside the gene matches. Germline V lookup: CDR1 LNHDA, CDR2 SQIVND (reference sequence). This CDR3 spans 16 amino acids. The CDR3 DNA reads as TGTGCCAGTAGTATAGAGGGGACAGCTATGAACACTGAAGCTTTCTTT. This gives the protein CASSIEGTAMNTEAFF.

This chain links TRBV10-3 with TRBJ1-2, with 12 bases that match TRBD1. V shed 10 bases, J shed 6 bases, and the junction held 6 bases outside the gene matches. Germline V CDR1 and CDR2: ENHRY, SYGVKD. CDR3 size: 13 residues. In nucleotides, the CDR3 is TGTGCCACCGGGACAGGGGGCTGGGATGGCTACACCTTC. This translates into CATGTGGWDGYTF.

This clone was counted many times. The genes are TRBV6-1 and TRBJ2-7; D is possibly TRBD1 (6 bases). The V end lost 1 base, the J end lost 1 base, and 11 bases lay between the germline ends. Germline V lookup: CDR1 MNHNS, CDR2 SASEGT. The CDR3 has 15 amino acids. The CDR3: CASSEEGEGSYEQYF. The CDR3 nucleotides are TGTGCCAGCAGTGAAGAGGGGGAAGGATCCTACGAGCAGTACTTC.

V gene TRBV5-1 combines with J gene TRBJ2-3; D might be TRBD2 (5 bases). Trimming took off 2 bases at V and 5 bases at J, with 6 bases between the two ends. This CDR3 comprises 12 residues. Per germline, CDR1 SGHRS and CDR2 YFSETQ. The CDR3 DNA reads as TGCGCCAGCAGCTTCGGACTAGATACGCAGTATTTT. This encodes CASSFGLDTQYF.

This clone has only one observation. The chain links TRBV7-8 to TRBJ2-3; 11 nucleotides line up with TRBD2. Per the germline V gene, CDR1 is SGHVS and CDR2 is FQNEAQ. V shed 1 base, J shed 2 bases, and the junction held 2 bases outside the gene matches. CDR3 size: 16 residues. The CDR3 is CASSLGLAGNTDTQYF. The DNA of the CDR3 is TGTGCCAGCAGCTTAGGACTAGCGGGGAACACAGATACGCAGTATTTT.